The 27 T cell receptor beta chains below all came from one sample that was sequenced in a study of blood T cell repertoires in COVID-19. Clones were read by immunoSEQ multiplex PCR, and TCRdb kept only the in-frame ones, dropping some. This repertoire shows some 150,000 clones, roughly 84% found once; its top ten account for about 0.63%. The sample comprised peripheral blood. The receptors originated from a man in his 60s with COVID-19, enrolled during active disease.

The chain employs TRBV6-6 and TRBJ1-3; D is undetermined. Trimming took off 7 bases at V and 0 bases at J, with 10 bases between the two ends. Germline V gene lookup returns CDR1 MNHNY and CDR2 SVGAGI (reference sequence). CDR3 size: 14 residues. CDR3 nucleotide sequence: TGTGCCAGCATATCTGGGCCCTCTGGAAACACCATATATTTT. It specifies CASISGPSGNTIYF.

The chain links TRBV3-1 (or the pseudogene TRBV3-2) to TRBJ2-7; the D is unclear. Per the germline V gene, CDR1 is LGHDT and CDR2 is YNNKEL (reference sequence). The V and J ends lost 3 bases and 4 bases respectively, with 7 bases between them. The CDR3 is 12 amino acids. The CDR3 region has the DNA TGTGCCAGCAGCCACAGATCGTACGAGCAGTACTTC. Protein product: CASSHRSYEQYF.

V gene TRBV5-6 combines with J gene TRBJ1-2; unclear D gene. Trimming stripped 5 bases from V and 6 bases from J, with 11 bases between. CDR1 is SGHDT, CDR2 YYEEEE, per germline. This CDR3 is built from 12 residues. CDR3: CASRLGLDGYTF. For the CDR3, the DNA is TGTGCCAGCAGGCTCGGTCTGGATGGCTACACCTTC. The whole variable domain, remainder taken from reference TRBV5-6 and TRBJ1-2, is DAGVTQSPTHLIKTRGQQVTLRCSPKSGHDTVSWYQQALGQGPQFIFQYYEEEERQRGNFPDRFSGHQFPNYSSELNVNALLLGDSALYLCASRLGLDGYTFGSGTRLTVV.

CDR3 bases: TGTGCCAGCAGCCAAGATCGGGGCACAGATACGCAGTATTTT. As protein: CASSQDRGTDTQYF. This chain connects TRBV4-2 to TRBJ2-3, with D unclear. The CDR3 totals 14 residues. Germline loops: CDR1 LGHNA, CDR2 YNFKEQ. Trimming shortened V by 0 bases and J by 1 base, and 5 bases separated the two germline ends.

Worth noting for this clone: The sample has other DNA sequences that encode this CDR3 too. The chain joins TRBV5-6 to TRBJ1-1; no firm D call. Trimming cost V 0 bases and J 5 bases, with 11 bases left between them. Germline V gives CDR1 SGHDT, CDR2 YYEEEE. The CDR3 loop spans 14 amino acids. The CDR3 protein is CASSLVPTGTEAFF. In DNA, the CDR3 is TGTGCCAGCAGCTTGGTGCCGACTGGGACTGAAGCTTTCTTT. The whole variable domain, remainder taken from reference TRBV5-6 and TRBJ1-1, is DAGVTQSPTHLIKTRGQQVTLRCSPKSGHDTVSWYQQALGQGPQFIFQYYEEEERQRGNFPDRFSGHQFPNYSSELNVNALLLGDSALYLCASSLVPTGTEAFFGQGTRLTVV.

In DNA form, the CDR3 reads TGTGCCAGCAGCCCCGGAGGGACAGGATTACGCGAGCAGTACTTC. It translates to CASSPGGTGLREQYF. The genes are TRBV6-5 and TRBJ2-7; 8 bases match TRBD1. The ends lost 6 bases at V and 6 bases at J; junction bases unmatched: 13. CDR1 and CDR2 from the germline V gene are MNHEY and SVGAGI. The CDR3 spans 15 residues.

The V and J genes are TRBV29-1 and TRBJ1-5, with 7 bases that match TRBD1. The junction had 11 bases not matched to a gene; V was cut back by 7 bases and J by 5 bases. Germline CDR1 reads SQVTM; CDR2 reads ANQGSEA. The CDR3 extends over 14 amino acids. The CDR3 DNA sequence: TGCAGCGCTATTAAGGGGACAGCAGATCAGCCCCAGCATTTT. It translates to CSAIKGTADQPQHF.

This clone was seen only a few times. The chain joins TRBV11-2 to TRBJ2-2; D perhaps matches TRBD1 (6 bases). The CDR3 has 18 residues. Trimming removed 2 bases at V and 1 base at J, with 17 bases between. Germline-derived CDR1 and CDR2 are SGHAT and FQNNGV. The CDR3 region is CASSLNTLSDRNTGELFF. The CDR3, as DNA: TGTGCCAGCAGCTTAAACACCCTCTCGGACAGGAACACCGGGGAGCTGTTTTTT.

The chain recombines TRBV12-3 or TRBV12-4 with TRBJ1-5; no reliable D call. The CDR3 is made up of 13 amino acids. Between the trimmed V and J ends, which lost 8 bases and 0 bases, there was a span of 8 bases. CDR3 nucleotides: TGTGCCAGCCGGTACGTTAGCAATCAGCCCCAGCATTTT. Protein sequence: CASRYVSNQPQHF.

This chain uses TRBV7-2 with TRBJ2-7; 10 nucleotides align to TRBD2. The CDR3 totals 16 residues. V gave up 0 bases and J gave up 2 bases; unmatched junction bases: 4. Germline V gene data show CDR1 as SGHTA and CDR2 as FQGNSA. CDR3 in DNA: TGTGCCAGCAGCTTAGCCGCTAGCGGGGGAACCTACGAGCAGTACTTC. As protein: CASSLAASGGTYEQYF. Filled out from reference TRBV7-2 and TRBJ2-7, the complete variable domain reads GAGVSQSPSNKVTEKGKDVELRCDPISGHTALYWYRQSLGQGLEFLIYFQGNSAPDKSGLPSDRFSAERTGGSVSTLTIQRTQQEDSAVYLCASSLAASGGTYEQYFGPGTRLTVT.

This sequence joins TRBV29-1 and TRBJ1-1; TRBD1 agrees at 8 bases. Germline V gives CDR1 SQVTM, CDR2 ANQGSEA. The CDR3 spans 14 residues. J was trimmed by 1 base and V by 7 bases; bases with no gene match: 8. CDR3 nucleotides: TGCAGCGCCGACAGGGGAGGTCGGAACACTGAAGCTTTCTTT. Its translation: CSADRGGRNTEAFF.

This clone was detected once. This rearrangement joins TRBV10-3 to TRBJ1-5; TRBD1 is a possible D gene (5 bases). Between the trimmed V and J ends, which lost 10 bases and 1 base, there was a span of 17 bases. This CDR3 comprises 15 residues. Germline CDR1 ENHRY, CDR2 SYGVKD. The CDR3 nucleotides are TGTGCCACCGCTGACGGGGGTGCGAGCAATCAGCCCCAGCATTTT. Translated: CATADGGASNQPQHF.

The CDR3 spells CASSQYRRAEAFF. CDR3 in DNA: TGTGCCAGCAGCCAATACCGCCGGGCTGAAGCTTTCTTT. The chain employs TRBV14 and TRBJ1-1; the D is unclear. Per the germline V gene, CDR1 is SGHDN and CDR2 is FVKESK. The CDR3 covers 13 residues. Trimming stripped 2 bases from V and 6 bases from J, with 10 bases between.

V usage is TRBV24-1 and J usage is TRBJ2-1; 7 nucleotides line up with TRBD1. Germline V gene lookup returns CDR1 KGHDR and CDR2 SFDVKD. The CDR3 covers 15 residues. The V and J ends lost 5 bases and 3 bases, in that order; junction bases with no gene match: 6. The DNA for the CDR3 is TGTGCCACCAGTGCCGTCAGGGGGATCTACAATGAGCAGTTCTTC. This encodes CATSAVRGIYNEQFF.

The rearrangement uses TRBV5-1 and TRBJ1-1; tentative D call: TRBD1 (5 bases). Germline lookup yields CDR1 SGHRS and CDR2 YFSETQ. V shed 0 bases and J shed 4 bases, with 10 bases lying between them. This CDR3 has 14 residues. The CDR3, as DNA: TGCGCCAGCAGCTTGGGGGGGAGGTTCACTGAAGCTTTCTTT. Its translation is CASSLGGRFTEAFF.

V is TRBV6-5 and J is TRBJ2-7; TRBD2 agrees at 9 bases. Germline values: CDR1 MNHEY, CDR2 SVGAGI. Unmatched junction bases numbered 10, after V lost 6 bases and J lost 4 bases. The CDR3 contains 15 residues. The DNA for the CDR3 is TGTGCCAGCAGCCGCGGGAGTAGCGGGGGTTACGAGCAGTACTTC. Protein: CASSRGSSGGYEQYF.

DNA for the CDR3: TGTGCCAGCAACCGGGACATTCATTTAGGGCCCCAGCATTTT. This translates into CASNRDIHLGPQHF. The chain has TRBV27 and TRBJ1-5, with D possibly being TRBD1 (6 bases). Germline CDR1 is MNHEY and CDR2 is SMNVEV (reference sequence). The ends were cut back, 7 bases at V and 9 bases at J, with 19 bases in the middle. The CDR3 extends over 14 amino acids.

This clone has ten or more counts. J is TRBJ2-3 and V is TRBV19; 8 bases are shared with TRBD2. The trim removed 7 bases at V and 6 bases at J, leaving 3 bases unmatched. Germline CDR1 reads LNHDA; CDR2 reads SQIVND (reference sequence). The CDR3 covers 12 residues. CDR3 DNA sequence: TGTGCCAGTACAAGCGGGGGTGATACGCAGTATTTT. Translated: CASTSGGDTQYF.

The chain employs TRBV7-2 and TRBJ2-3, with 9 positions matching TRBD1. Germline values: CDR1 SGHTA, CDR2 FQGNSA. J lost 9 bases, V lost 4 bases, and 5 bases had no gene match. The length of the CDR3 is 13 residues. This CDR3 reads CASSSQGAQTQYF. DNA of the CDR3: TGTGCCAGCAGCTCACAGGGGGCTCAAACGCAGTATTTT.

The rearrangement uses TRBV6-5 and TRBJ1-4; a possible D gene is TRBD1 (6 bases). Germline V gene data show CDR1 as MNHEY and CDR2 as SVGAGI. The CDR3 runs 16 residues. The V gene lost 0 bases and the J gene lost 3 bases, with 11 bases spanning the gap. The CDR3 protein is CASSYSNREPNEKLFF. For the CDR3, the DNA is TGTGCCAGCAGTTACTCCAACAGGGAGCCTAATGAAAAACTGTTTTTT.

This sequence joins TRBV7-2 and TRBJ1-4; D possibly corresponds to TRBD1 (5 bases). The CDR3 covers 14 residues. The germline V and J ends were trimmed by 5 bases and 12 bases, with 19 bases remaining between them. Germline V gene data show CDR1 as SGHTA and CDR2 as FQGNSA. DNA for the CDR3: TGTGCCAGCAGCCCAGGGCGGTGGCGGGGAGAACTGTTTTTT. Translating gives CASSPGRWRGELFF.

The chain combines TRBV6-6 with TRBJ2-1, with 7 bases aligning to TRBD2. CDR1 MNHNY and CDR2 SVGAGI come from the germline V gene (reference sequence). J gave up 7 bases and V 7 bases, and 13 bases lay outside the gene matches. The CDR3 sequence is 15 residues long. CDR3 loop: CASIGGGPMVNEQFF. CDR3 bases: TGTGCCAGCATTGGGGGAGGGCCCATGGTAAATGAGCAGTTCTTC.

The chain is built from TRBV6-1 and TRBJ1-2; D not certain. In germline, CDR1 is MNHNS, CDR2 SASEGT. V was clipped by 2 bases and J by 0 bases, with 13 bases between them. The CDR3 runs 16 residues. The CDR3 loop is CASSEREAASNYGYTF. DNA of the CDR3: TGTGCCAGCAGTGAAAGGGAGGCTGCATCTAACTATGGCTACACCTTC.

The chain couples TRBV7-2 to TRBJ1-6; no reliable D call. The CDR3 covers 12 residues. Per the germline V gene, CDR1 is SGHTA and CDR2 is FQGNSA. Trimming took off 3 bases at V and 10 bases at J, with 7 bases between the two ends. The CDR3 loop is CASSLEASPLHF. CDR3 DNA sequence: TGTGCCAGCAGCTTGGAGGCCTCACCCCTCCACTTT.

V gene TRBV6-5 combines with J gene TRBJ1-2; D ambiguous. CDR1 and CDR2 from the germline V gene are MNHEY and SVGAGI. CDR3 length equals 15 residues. V gave up 0 bases and J gave up 8 bases, with 16 bases separating them. CDR3 residues: CASSYSGIPSGGYTF. The CDR3 DNA reads as TGTGCCAGCAGTTACTCCGGGATACCATCCGGGGGCTACACCTTC.

The J gene is TRBJ1-1, the V gene TRBV27, with unresolved D. CDR1 and CDR2 (germline): MNHEY, SMNVEV (reference sequence). V lost 0 bases and J 1 base, leaving 9 bases between the germline ends. The CDR3 is made up of 15 amino acids. CDR3 DNA sequence: TGTGCCAGCAGTTTATCGAGGATAACGAACACTGAAGCTTTCTTT. Amino acids: CASSLSRITNTEAFF.

The rearrangement joins TRBV11-3 to TRBJ2-7; 12 positions agree with TRBD2. Germline V gene sequence: CDR1 SGHNT, CDR2 YENEEA. CDR3 size: 16 residues. The J segment lost 4 bases and the V segment lost 5 bases, leaving 9 bases of the junction unmatched. The CDR3, as DNA: TGTGCCAGCAGCCGACTAGCGGGAGTTCTATATTACGAGCAGTACTTC. Translating it yields CASSRLAGVLYYEQYF.